The 17 T cell receptor beta chains in this list originate from one sample, sequenced in a study of blood T cells in healthy people across ages. Using a J-beta primer mix together with a sample-barcoded 5' primer, a second PCR was run for about 7 to 12 cycles. One entry per CDR3 protein, called by TCRdb with MiXCR from the 5' RACE reads. The data show 1.5 million to 1.9 million distinct CDR3 sequences, 35% to 45% seen once. Sample: blood. The receptors stem from a woman younger than 35 in good health.

V usage is TRBV5-1 and J usage is TRBJ2-5; no clear D gene. The CDR3 loop spans 14 amino acids. Trimming took 4 bases from V and 3 from J, leaving 13 bases between them. In germline, CDR1 is SGHRS, CDR2 YFSETQ. The CDR3 nucleotides read TGCGCCAGCAGCGTGGCTCCTCCGGAAGAGACCCAGTACTTC. Translation: CASSVAPPEETQYF.

The genes are TRBV24-1 and TRBJ2-3, with D maybe TRBD1 (5 bases). CDR1 is KGHDR and CDR2 is SFDVKD in the germline V gene. The germline V and J ends were trimmed by 3 bases and 4 bases, with 13 bases remaining between them. The CDR3 is 15 residues long. The CDR3 protein is CATSDVRKGADTQYF. DNA for the CDR3: TGTGCCACCAGTGATGTCAGGAAAGGGGCAGATACGCAGTATTTT.

This rearrangement joins TRBV4-1 to TRBJ1-2; D remains ambiguous. CDR3 length equals 18 residues. Per the germline V gene, CDR1 is MGHRA and CDR2 is YSYEKL. Trimming shortened V by 1 base and J by 4 bases, and 22 bases separated the two germline ends. DNA of the CDR3: TGCGCCAGCAGCCAAGGCCCCGTGAGAGAGGCGACTTTCTATGGCTACACCTTC. Translation gives CASSQGPVREATFYGYTF.

The chain employs TRBV9 and TRBJ2-3, with a possible D match to TRBD2 (6 bases). The germline V gene encodes CDR1 SGDLS and CDR2 YYNGEE. The V end was cut by 6 bases, the J end by 6 bases, with 17 bases between. The CDR3 is 14 amino acids. The CDR3 reads CASNFVGGGDTQYF. CDR3 sequence (DNA): TGTGCCAGCAACTTCGTGGGGGGAGGTGATACGCAGTATTTT.

This rearrangement joins TRBV30 to TRBJ2-1; a weak D match, TRBD1 (8 bases). V lost 4 bases and J 0 bases, leaving 13 bases between the germline ends. The CDR3 length is 15 residues. CDR1 GTSNPN and CDR2 SVGIG come from the germline V gene (reference sequence). CDR3 bases: TGTGCCTGGAATTACAGGGGGGGCTCCTACAATGAGCAGTTCTTC. Translating it yields CAWNYRGGSYNEQFF.

This clonotype was seen a handful of times. The CDR3 coding sequence is TGTGCCAGCAGTTTAGGCGGGCCGGGGGTTGAAGCTTTCTTT. It translates to CASSLGGPGVEAFF. The chain uses TRBV28 and TRBJ1-1, with D perhaps matching TRBD1 (5 bases). From germline, CDR1 is MDHEN and CDR2 SYDVKM. The CDR3 runs to 14 residues. The germline V and J ends were trimmed by 2 bases and 7 bases, with 14 bases remaining between them.

There are a few counts of this clonotype. The chain uses TRBV6-2 or TRBV6-3 and TRBJ1-6; D unresolved. CDR1 MNHEY and CDR2 SVGEGT come from the germline V gene. V was shortened by 6 bases and J by 8 bases, with 14 bases between the two germline ends. The CDR3 is 14 residues long. The CDR3: CASRTRGKDSPLHF. The CDR3 coding sequence is TGTGCCAGCAGGACTCGAGGGAAGGATTCACCCCTCCACTTT.

The rearrangement uses TRBV4-1 and TRBJ1-4, with 12 bases matching TRBD1. The V and J ends lost 6 bases and 7 bases, in that order; junction bases with no gene match: 12. Germline CDR1 MGHRA, CDR2 YSYEKL. The CDR3 spans 17 residues. This chain's CDR3 is CASSQKGTGGLREKLFF. The CDR3 region has the DNA TGCGCCAGCAGTCAAAAGGGGACAGGGGGCTTGCGTGAAAAACTGTTTTTT.

In this sample, this clonotype turned up a few times. CDR3 sequence reads: CSAERDEKLFF. The CDR3, as DNA: TGCAGTGCTGAGAGGGATGAAAAACTGTTTTTT. This sequence joins TRBV20-1 and TRBJ1-4; D is unclear. The V gene's germline CDR1 is DFQATT and CDR2 SNEGSKA (reference sequence). The CDR3 is 11 amino acids. Trimming cost V 5 bases and J 6 bases, with 7 bases left between them.

The J gene is TRBJ1-2, the V gene TRBV25-1; no clear D. The CDR3 runs to 11 residues. Germline lookup yields CDR1 MGHDK and CDR2 SYGVNS. Trimming removed 2 bases from V and 11 bases from J, with 9 bases in between. The CDR3 region is CASSEPGNYTF. The CDR3 nucleotides are TGTGCCAGCAGTGAACCCGGTAATTACACCTTC.

The rearrangement joins TRBV20-1 to TRBJ2-1, with a weak D call TRBD2 (6 bases). CDR1 DFQATT and CDR2 SNEGSKA come from the germline V gene (reference sequence). V was shortened by 3 bases and J by 7 bases, with 10 bases between the two germline ends. This CDR3 contains 12 residues. CDR3: CSARGTANEQFF. For the CDR3, the DNA is TGCAGTGCTAGGGGGACTGCTAATGAGCAGTTCTTC.

The chain combines TRBV12-3 or TRBV12-4 with TRBJ2-3, with TRBD2 matching 10 bases. This CDR3 region has 13 residues. The J segment lost 4 bases and the V segment lost 6 bases, leaving 1 base of the junction unmatched. Here the CDR3 reads CASRLAGSDTQYF. The CDR3 DNA reads as TGTGCCAGCAGACTAGCGGGATCAGATACGCAGTATTTT.

This clonotype was detected only a few times. The rearrangement joins TRBV7-9 to TRBJ2-1; 16 bases line up with TRBD2. CDR1 and CDR2 from the germline V gene are SEHNR and FQNEAQ (reference sequence). J lost 4 bases, V lost 5 bases, and 14 bases had no gene match. CDR3 length: 20 residues. CDR3 region: CASSRTLGLAGGIIYNEQFF. The CDR3 DNA follows: TGTGCCAGCAGCCGTACCCTGGGACTAGCGGGGGGGATTATTTACAATGAGCAGTTCTTC.

Details on this clonotype: One base away lies a much larger clone, so this may be a sequencing read error. The chain joins TRBV7-6 to TRBJ2-3, with TRBD2 matching over 9 bases. V lost 1 base to trimming and J lost 4 bases; unmatched junction nucleotides: 6. The CDR3 is 16 amino acids. CDR1 is SGHVS and CDR2 is FNYEAQ in the germline V gene. The CDR3 is CASSLGTSVFADTQYF. DNA of the CDR3: TGTGCCAGCAGCTTAGGGACTAGCGTGTTCGCAGATACGCAGTATTTT.

The chain employs TRBV6-6 and TRBJ2-1; TRBD1 aligns across 8 bases. CDR1 and CDR2 (germline): MNHNY, SVGAGI (reference sequence). The V segment lost 5 bases and the J segment 4 bases; nucleotides outside the gene matches: 7. This CDR3 has 15 amino acids. The CDR3 reads CASSNGQGAYNEQFF. In nucleotides, the CDR3 is TGTGCCAGCAGTAACGGACAGGGAGCGTACAATGAGCAGTTCTTC.

This chain links TRBV4-1 with TRBJ2-7; D may be TRBD1 or TRBD2 (5 bases each). The DNA end is more similar to TRBJ2-5, so the J call may be wrong. CDR1 and CDR2 from the germline V gene are MGHRA and YSYEKL. This CDR3 contains 16 residues. The CDR3, as DNA: TGCGCCAGCAGCCAAGATGGGACCAACAGCCGCGAGACCCAGTACTTC. It codes for CASSQDGTNSRETQYF.

The rearrangement uses TRBV28 and TRBJ2-5; possibly TRBD1 for D (6 bases). Germline CDR1 is MDHEN and CDR2 is SYDVKM. This CDR3 comprises 15 residues. V was pared by 6 bases and J by 5 bases, with 19 bases between. The CDR3: CASRPTGQGSETQYF. The CDR3 nucleotides read TGTGCCAGCAGACCAACGGGGCAGGGGAGCGAGACCCAGTACTTC.